This T cell receptor (beta chain) was profiled in a study of CD8 T cells in Susac syndrome. Concerning this clonotype itself: A read error may account for a junction end that differs from germline.

Random hexamers were used to reverse transcribe the RNA input (about 0.45 to 1 ug). With immunoSEQ multiplex PCR, TCR beta CDR3 was amplified across 54 Vbeta and 13 Jbeta. TCRdb called the immunoSEQ multiplex PCR reads again in MiXCR, with one record for every CDR3 protein. Here the sample spans hundreds of thousands of distinct CDR3 sequences, 92% being singletons. TCR beta was sequenced from blood CD8+ and CD4+ T cells. Stable or active relapsing-remitting multiple sclerosis, untreated and meeting revised McDonald criteria, defined the controls. Through negative isolation, CD4+ and CD8+ T cells were obtained, while TEMRA cells were enriched using FACS. This receptor was taken from a human donor with multiple sclerosis. Sequencing was performed on CD8+ T cells from PBMCs.

For the CDR3, the DNA is TGTGCTAGCAGCCCCCACCGGGGAGAGACCCAGTACTTC. Translation: CASSPHRGETQYF. The chain links TRBV7-7 to TRBJ2-5, with D perhaps TRBD2 (5 bases). The CDR3 has 13 residues. CDR1 SSHAT and CDR2 FNYEAQ come from the germline V gene (reference sequence).